This is a list of T cell receptor beta chains from one sample in a study of cytomegalovirus exposure and HLA in healthy donors. Produced via immunoSEQ multiplex PCR; TCRdb's table is partial and in-frame only. The sample has under 70,000 clones. Source material: PBMCs. These receptors all come from a man between 45 and 60 years old in good health and CMV-seropositive. Each CDR3 is given with its conserved first and last residue. Fields, in order: J gene, V gene, D gene, CDR3 DNA, CDR3 protein. D genes are given only for firm matches.

TRBJ2-1	TRBV6-5	-	TGTGCCAGCAGTCCCGAGGGCACGGGGAATGAGCAGTTCTTC	CASSPEGTGNEQFF
TRBJ2-7	TRBV30	TRBD1	TGTGCCTGGAATGAGGGGGCTGGAGCCTACGAGCAGTACTTC	CAWNEGAGAYEQYF
TRBJ1-5	TRBV18	TRBD1	TGTGCCAGCTCCGGAATGGGACAGGGTAGCAATCAGCCCCAGCATTTT	CASSGMGQGSNQPQHF
TRBJ1-2	TRBV28	TRBD1	TGTGCCAGCAGTTTCCCTATTTCCGACAGGGTGAGGGGCTACACCTTC	CASSFPISDRVRGYTF
TRBJ2-5	TRBV7-9	-	TGTGCCAGCAGCGCAGACTACTTCGGAGAGACCCAGTACTTC	CASSADYFGETQYF
TRBJ2-7	TRBV10-3	-	TGTGCCATCAGGTCCGGGACGGGAGCCTACGAGCAGTACTTC	CAIRSGTGAYEQYF
TRBJ2-7	TRBV2	-	TGTGCCAGTGGACTAATAAGCTACGAGCAGTACTTC	CASGLISYEQYF
TRBJ2-3	TRBV29-1	TRBD2	TGCAGCGCCCAGACTAGCGGGAGAACGGATACGCAGTATTTT	CSAQTSGRTDTQYF
TRBJ1-2	TRBV18	-	TGTGCCAGCTCACCACAGGGCGGGAGGGGCTACACCTTC	CASSPQGGRGYTF
TRBJ2-7	TRBV6-6	-	TGTGCCAGCAGTACAACCTACGAGCAGTACTTC	CASSTTYEQYF
TRBJ1-1	TRBV29-1	-	TGCAGCGCTTGGGCCCATAACCAGAACACTGAAGCTTTCTTT	CSAWAHNQNTEAFF
TRBJ2-1	TRBV27	TRBD2	TGTGCCAGCAGTTTAAGCGGGACCTCCGACAATGAGCAGTTCTTC	CASSLSGTSDNEQFF
TRBJ2-7	TRBV4-1	-	TGCGCCAGCAGCCCACAGGTGGGTTACGAGCAGTACTTC	CASSPQVGYEQYF
TRBJ2-1	TRBV7-2	-	TGTGCCAGCAGCCCCCGCAATGAGCAGTTCTTC	CASSPRNEQFF
TRBJ1-1	TRBV7-9	-	TGTGCCAGCAGCTTCCAACAAGACACTGAAGCTTTCTTT	CASSFQQDTEAFF
TRBJ2-7	TRBV19	TRBD1	TGTGCCAGTAGTACCCCCCGACAGGGAAGGGGTAGTGGAGAGCAGTACTTC	CASSTPRQGRGSGEQYF
TRBJ1-4	TRBV18	TRBD1	TGTGCCAGCTCACCAGCCTTAGGGGGCGGTGAAAAACTGTTTTTT	CASSPALGGGEKLFF
TRBJ2-6	TRBV4-3	-	TGCGCCAGCAGCCAAGATCCGGGTGGGGCCAACGTCCTGACTTTC	CASSQDPGGANVLTF
TRBJ2-7	TRBV5-1	-	TGCGCCAGCAGCTTTAGCCAGGGTAACTACGAGCAGTACTTC	CASSFSQGNYEQYF
TRBJ1-2	TRBV19	TRBD1	TGTGCCAGTAGTGGGGGAGGACAGGGACTCGGCTATGGCTACACCTTC	CASSGGGQGLGYGYTF
TRBJ1-1	TRBV19	TRBD1	TGTGCCAGTAGAAAGACAGGGGTCGGGAACACTGAAGCTTTCTTT	CASRKTGVGNTEAFF
TRBJ1-2	TRBV4-3	TRBD1	TGCGCCAGCAGCCAGAGGACAGGCCTAGGTTCTGGCTACACCTTC	CASSQRTGLGSGYTF
TRBJ2-3	TRBV5-6	-	TGTGCCAGCAGCCTACAGGCAGGGCTAGATACGCAGTATTTT	CASSLQAGLDTQYF
TRBJ2-7	TRBV11-2	TRBD2	TGTGCCAGCAGCCCTATCGGGATGACTAGCGAGTCCTACGAGCAGTACTTC	CASSPIGMTSESYEQYF
TRBJ2-7	TRBV9	-	TGTGCCAGCAGCTTCGGACACCGCATCTACGAGCAGTACTTC	CASSFGHRIYEQYF
TRBJ1-6	TRBV7-6	TRBD1	TGTGCCAGCAGATCATCAGGGGGATCACCCCTCCACTTT	CASRSSGGSPLHF